The 16 T cell receptor beta chains presented below share a single source sample, sequenced in a study of T cell responses to AZD1222 COVID-19 vaccine. Clones were sequenced by immunoSEQ multiplex PCR, and TCRdb holds only the in-frame ones, with some missing. Among about 110,000 clones, almost 90% were seen once, and the ten largest hold about 4.8%. Sequenced material: peripheral blood, taken on day 0 of AZD1222 vaccination. These TCRs come from an adult in good health.

The chain combines TRBV6-5 with TRBJ2-1, with 13 bases aligning to TRBD2. CDR3 length: 16 residues. Trimming took 2 bases from V and 7 from J; bases not matched to a gene: 5. CDR1 MNHEY and CDR2 SVGAGI come from the germline V gene. CDR3 amino acids: CASSYRTSGRVNEQFF. CDR3 in DNA: TGTGCCAGCAGTTACCGGACTAGCGGGAGAGTAAATGAGCAGTTCTTC.

The V call is TRBV6-5, the J call TRBJ2-5; no clear D. CDR3 length: 14 residues. Germline loops: CDR1 MNHEY, CDR2 SVGAGI. V lost 6 bases, J lost 4 bases, and 15 bases lay in between. The CDR3 bases are TGTGCCAGCAGCGGCACCAGCTACGGAGAGACCCAGTACTTC. Residues: CASSGTSYGETQYF.

J is TRBJ1-6 and V is TRBV11-1; 7 nucleotides agree with TRBD1. From germline, CDR1 is SGHAT and CDR2 FQDESV (reference sequence). The junction had 7 bases not matched to a gene; V was cut back by 5 bases and J by 6 bases. CDR3 length equals 15 residues. The CDR3 region is CASSTSGTANSPLHF. In nucleotides, the CDR3 is TGTGCCAGCAGCACATCCGGGACAGCTAATTCACCCCTCCACTTT.

The CDR3 loop reads CASSIKPQGPDGYTF. The CDR3, as DNA: TGTGCCAGTAGTATTAAACCACAGGGGCCGGATGGCTACACCTTC. V gene TRBV19 combines with J gene TRBJ1-2; 7 nucleotides agree with TRBD1. CDR1 LNHDA and CDR2 SQIVND come from the germline V gene (reference sequence). V was pared by 3 bases and J by 6 bases, with 10 bases of the junction left unmatched. This CDR3 contains 15 residues.

The J gene is TRBJ1-1, the V gene TRBV27; no definite D call. V gave up 4 bases and J gave up 6 bases, with 12 bases separating them. The CDR3 is made up of 13 amino acids. Germline V gives CDR1 MNHEY, CDR2 SMNVEV (reference sequence). The CDR3 here is CASSSYSAAEAFF. The CDR3 DNA reads as TGTGCCAGCAGTTCATACAGCGCCGCTGAAGCTTTCTTT.

This chain links TRBV3-1 (or the pseudogene TRBV3-2) with TRBJ1-6; possible D gene TRBD1, 6 bases. The germline gives CDR1 LGHDT, CDR2 YNNKEL (reference sequence). The CDR3 has 15 amino acids. Trimming cost V 1 base and J 7 bases, with 11 bases left between them. The DNA for the CDR3 is TGTGCCAGCAGCCAAGGCGGGACACCGAATTCACCCCTCCACTTT. Protein: CASSQGGTPNSPLHF.

The genes are TRBV2 and TRBJ2-2; D possibly corresponds to TRBD2 (6 bases). CDR3 size: 16 residues. Germline V gene data show CDR1 as SNHLY and CDR2 as FYNNEI. V was cut by 6 bases and J by 1 base, with 15 bases left in between. This CDR3 is CASSGGDSLNTGELFF. CDR3 DNA: TGTGCCAGCAGCGGAGGGGACTCCTTGAACACCGGGGAGCTGTTTTTT.

The chain combines TRBV3-1 (or the pseudogene TRBV3-2) with TRBJ1-3; D not certain. This CDR3 comprises 15 residues. In germline, CDR1 is LGHDT, CDR2 YNNKEL (reference sequence). V lost 3 bases and J 3 bases, leaving 12 bases between the germline ends. The CDR3 DNA reads TGTGCCAGCAGCCACCGTCGAGATCTTGGAAACACCATATATTTT. The encoded protein is CASSHRRDLGNTIYF.

This clone has just one count. Other DNA sequences in this sample translate to the same CDR3. V gene TRBV4-1 combines with J gene TRBJ2-7, with 12 bases aligning to TRBD2. There are 16 residues in the CDR3. Germline V gives CDR1 MGHRA, CDR2 YSYEKL. Trimming took 1 base from V and 2 from J; bases not matched to a gene: 3. CDR3: CASSQATSGSPYEQYF. The CDR3 region has the DNA TGCGCCAGCAGCCAAGCGACTAGCGGGAGCCCCTACGAGCAGTACTTC.

This clone was counted a few times. The J gene is TRBJ1-3, the V gene TRBV6-4, with D maybe TRBD1 (5 bases). CDR1 is MRHNA, CDR2 SNTAGT, per germline. CDR3 length: 13 amino acids. The V and J ends lost 6 bases and 4 bases respectively, with 10 bases between them. The CDR3: CASRPGIGNTIYF. CDR3 nucleotides: TGTGCCAGCAGACCAGGGATAGGAAACACCATATATTTT.

The rearrangement uses TRBV6-6 and TRBJ2-2; no definite D call. V was pared by 10 bases and J by 5 bases, with 17 bases between. This CDR3 is 14 amino acids long. Per the germline V gene, CDR1 is MNHNY and CDR2 is SVGAGI (reference sequence). CDR3 bases: TGTGCCACACCCGAGGCGGAAGGGACCGGGGAGCTGTTTTTT. Encoded protein: CATPEAEGTGELFF.

V is TRBV27 and J is TRBJ2-7, with TRBD2 matching over 15 bases. The CDR3 has 15 residues. The junction had 6 bases not matched to a gene; V was cut back by 6 bases and J by 6 bases. Germline CDR1 is MNHEY and CDR2 is SMNVEV (reference sequence). The CDR3 loop reads CASSRTSGRGPEQYF. DNA of the CDR3: TGTGCCAGCAGCAGGACTAGCGGGAGGGGGCCCGAGCAGTACTTC.

The V call is TRBV5-1, the J call TRBJ2-2; 7 bases fit TRBD2. In germline, CDR1 is SGHRS, CDR2 YFSETQ. The CDR3 extends over 15 amino acids. Trimming removed 3 bases from V and 4 bases from J; junction bases left unmatched: 6. The DNA for the CDR3 is TGCGCCAGCAGCTCTCGGATAGCGGGCACCGGGGAGCTGTTTTTT. Its translation is CASSSRIAGTGELFF.

The gene calls are TRBV7-3 and TRBJ2-1; D remains ambiguous. CDR3 length: 13 residues. Trimming took off 4 bases at V and 8 bases at J, with 12 bases between the two ends. CDR1 SGHTA and CDR2 FQGTGA come from the germline V gene. The CDR3 region has the DNA TGTGCCAGCAGCTCCGCCCTTGGGGATGAGCAGTTCTTC. Translated: CASSSALGDEQFF.

The CDR3 sequence: CASSVTPNTEAFF. DNA for the CDR3: TGTGCCAGTAGTGTTACTCCGAACACTGAAGCTTTCTTT. The chain links TRBV19 to TRBJ1-1; no clear D. Germline loops: CDR1 LNHDA, CDR2 SQIVND (reference sequence). The CDR3 spans 13 residues. V was trimmed by 5 bases and J by 1 base, leaving 8 bases between them.

This clone appeared once. The rearrangement joins TRBV5-1 to TRBJ2-1; the D gene could be TRBD1 or TRBD2 (5 bases each). The CDR3 covers 14 residues. Per the germline V gene, CDR1 is SGHRS and CDR2 is YFSETQ. Trimming removed 4 bases from V and 10 bases from J, with 18 bases in between. The CDR3, as DNA: TGCGCCAGCAGCCGAGGGCGACAGTACGAAGAGCAGTTCTTC. Translation gives CASSRGRQYEEQFF.